The 7 T cell receptor beta chains presented below share a single source sample, sequenced in a study of T cells in Graves' hyperthyroidism and ophthalmopathy. Amplification of TCR beta CDR3 regions was performed using RNA transcripts as template. The TCR CDR3 first-round RT-PCR relied on the HTBI primer set. One entry per CDR3 protein results from TCRdb running MiXCR on the multiplex PCR reads. The table has roughly 380,000 distinct CDR3 sequences, around 18% seen once. The sample comprised blood. The receptors originated from a woman aged 40 to 50 with Graves' ophthalmopathy.

Only a few counts were recorded for this clonotype. The rearrangement uses TRBV11-2 and TRBJ2-2; D is uncertain. V dropped 3 bases and J dropped 4 bases, with 9 bases sitting between them. Per the germline V gene, CDR1 is SGHAT and CDR2 is FQNNGV. CDR3 length equals 14 residues. The CDR3 is CASSFRPVTGELFF. The CDR3 nucleotides are TGTGCCAGCAGCTTCCGCCCGGTCACCGGGGAGCTGTTTTTT.

CDR3 DNA: TGTGCCAGCAGTGAAGGCAGGCGCGTCCAAGAGACCCAGTACTTC. This codes for CASSEGRRVQETQYF. The chain carries TRBV6-1 and TRBJ2-5; D is ambiguous. CDR1 and CDR2 from the germline V gene are MNHNS and SASEGT. This CDR3 has 15 residues. The V gene lost 1 base and the J gene lost 1 base, with 10 bases spanning the gap.

This clonotype was picked up many times. This rearrangement joins TRBV20-1 to TRBJ2-5; TRBD2 aligns across 11 bases. Germline V CDR1 and CDR2: DFQATT, SNEGSKA (reference sequence). The CDR3 covers 17 residues. With V trimmed by 0 bases and J by 1 base, 7 bases remained unmatched. CDR3 bases: TGCAGTGCTAGAGATCGTGGTAGCGGGAGGGCCCAAGAGACCCAGTACTTC. Encoded protein: CSARDRGSGRAQETQYF.

This clonotype was seen ten or more times. The J gene is TRBJ2-5, the V gene TRBV19; D uncertain. CDR3 size: 15 residues. From germline, CDR1 is LNHDA and CDR2 SQIVND (reference sequence). Between the trimmed V and J ends, which lost 4 bases and 2 bases, there was a span of 14 bases. CDR3 bases: TGTGCCAGTAGTAAGGCCGCAGCCGATCAAGAGACCCAGTACTTC. Its translation: CASSKAAADQETQYF.

The rearrangement links TRBV12-3 or TRBV12-4 to TRBJ1-5; 7 nucleotides align to TRBD1. The CDR3 consists of 15 residues. Trimming took 5 bases from V and 6 from J; bases not matched to a gene: 10. This CDR3 is CASSPPSGGSQPQHF. DNA of the CDR3: TGTGCCAGCAGTCCACCTTCAGGGGGAAGTCAGCCCCAGCATTTT.

This clonotype has a count of ten or more. The V gene is TRBV4-3, the J gene TRBJ2-7; a weak D match, TRBD2 (5 bases). Germline V gene data show CDR1 as LGHNA and CDR2 as YSLEER. The CDR3 is made up of 15 amino acids. The V gene lost 4 bases and the J gene lost 1 base, with 14 bases spanning the gap. In DNA form, the CDR3 reads TGCGCCAGCAGCCCCCGCGAAGGAGGATCCTACGAGCAGTACTTC. Its protein is CASSPREGGSYEQYF.

Many counts were recorded for this clonotype. The genes are TRBV7-2 and TRBJ2-5; D unclear. This CDR3 contains 13 residues. With 6 bases removed from V and 1 base from J, the gap between germline ends came to 9 bases. Germline V CDR1 and CDR2: SGHTA, FQGNSA. For the CDR3, the DNA is TGTGCCAGCAGTCCGAGCATCCAAGAGACCCAGTACTTC. This encodes CASSPSIQETQYF.